The source of this TCR beta chain is a study of OX40 agonist ivuxolimab in advanced cancers. Study as a whole: Six ivuxolimab dose levels, 0.01 to 10 mg/kg, were given intravenously every 2 weeks. Patients achieving partial responses numbered three: one hepatocellular carcinoma case and two cutaneous melanoma cases. Overall study results and limits: With doses of 0.1 to 3.0 mg/kg, CD4+ and CD8+ blood T cells had undergone clonal expansion by week 6. CD8+ T cells showed, on average, more clonal expansion than CD4+ cells.

This clone is a singleton in its sample. The antigen is not known. Only in-frame clones appear in the TCRdb table, and some are missing; sequencing was by immunoSEQ multiplex PCR. Of approximately 47,000 clones in the sample, roughly 81% were seen once. This material consisted of CD4+ or CD8+ T cells sorted from blood, taken in a trial of the OX40 agonist ivuxolimab. The receptor was derived from an adult with an advanced solid tumor such as melanoma, head and neck, liver or kidney cancer.

DNA of the CDR3: TGCAGCGCCGAGACACCGCTTGGGGCCGAAGCTTTCTTT. This sequence encodes CSAETPLGAEAFF. The chain recombines TRBV29-1 with TRBJ1-1; perhaps TRBD1 as D (5 bases). The germline V gene has CDR1 SQVTM and CDR2 ANQGSEA. CDR3 length: 13 residues. The V end was cut by 7 bases, the J end by 8 bases, with 20 bases between.